This T cell receptor beta chain came from a study of OX40 agonist ivuxolimab in advanced cancers. Clones were read by immunoSEQ multiplex PCR, and TCRdb kept only the in-frame ones, dropping some. The table has over 80,000 clones, 90% to 95% seen once. The specimen was CD4+ or CD8+ T cells sorted from blood, collected in a trial of the OX40 agonist ivuxolimab. The sequence came from an adult with an advanced solid tumor such as melanoma, head and neck, liver or kidney cancer.

The CDR3 loop reads CASSQALAGLTYNEQFF. DNA of the CDR3: TGTGCCAGCAGCCAAGCCCTGGCGGGACTAACCTACAATGAGCAGTTCTTC. This chain uses TRBV4-2 with TRBJ2-1; 7 bases are a match to TRBD2. CDR3 size: 17 residues. V trimming: 1 base; J trimming: 2 bases; junction bases outside the gene matches: 8. The germline V gene encodes CDR1 LGHNA and CDR2 YNFKEQ.